These T cell receptor beta chains were read from a single sample in a study of radiotherapy plus CTLA-4 blockade in lung cancer. TCRdb keeps only in-frame clones here, not all; method: immunoSEQ multiplex PCR. Among tens of thousands of clones listed, approximately 86% were seen once. Sequencing used peripheral blood, obtained from a patient treated with radiotherapy plus ipilimumab. The receptors stem from a human donor with non-small cell lung cancer that progressed on radiotherapy plus ipilimumab. CDR3s include the opening cysteine and the closing phenylalanine or tryptophan. Each record gives: D gene, clone size, V gene, J gene, CDR3 DNA, CDR3 protein. A D gene is named only where the DNA matches it firmly. Clone size is not always given. Where it is, it says once, few, many or a class for expanded clones.

NA	NA	TRBV19	TRBJ1-5	TGTGCCAGTAGTATAGTTGGGGGCAATCAGCCCCAGCATTTT	CASSIVGGNQPQHF
NA	NA	TRBV28	TRBJ1-6	TGTGCCAGCAGTCCAGCCTTGAAACATTCACCCCTCCACTTT	CASSPALKHSPLHF
NA	NA	TRBV29-1	TRBJ2-3	TGCAGCGCCCAGAGAGCAGATACGCAGTATTTT	CSAQRADTQYF
NA	NA	TRBV4-3	TRBJ2-2	TGCGCCAGCAGCCATGCGACTTCATCCAACACCGGGGAGCTGTTTTTT	CASSHATSSNTGELFF
NA	few	TRBV7-3	TRBJ2-5	TGTGCCAGCAGCTTAGGTGGCGTGGAGACCCAGTACTTC	CASSLGGVETQYF
NA	NA	TRBV29-1	TRBJ2-7	TGCAGCGTTGAAATCGACTCCGCCCCAAGGGAGCAGTACTTC	CSVEIDSAPREQYF
NA	once	TRBV27	TRBJ1-2	TGTGCCAGCAGTTTGCATCAGGGGACCCTCTCCTATGGCTACACCTTC	CASSLHQGTLSYGYTF
NA	NA	TRBV5-1	TRBJ2-5	TGCGCCAGCAGCTTGGCGGGCGCGACCCAGTACTTC	CASSLAGATQYF
TRBD2	NA	TRBV5-1	TRBJ2-1	TGCGCCAGCACACTAGCGGGAGGTACTTACAATGAGCAGTTCTTC	CASTLAGGTYNEQFF
TRBD2	NA	TRBV7-8	TRBJ2-7	TGTGCCAGCAGCTTAGGGCCGGGACTAGCGGGACAGTTGGGTGAGCAGTACTTC	CASSLGPGLAGQLGEQYF
NA	few	TRBV7-9	TRBJ1-3	TGTGCCAGCAGCCCAGGACAGTCTGGAAACACCATATATTTT	CASSPGQSGNTIYF
NA	NA	TRBV9	TRBJ1-1	TGTGCCAGCAGCGAGAGGCTCCCTGGGGGGAACACTGAAGCTTTCTTT	CASSERLPGGNTEAFF
TRBD1	NA	TRBV18	TRBJ1-1	TGTGCCAGCTCACCACCGGTCAGGGGGCTAGGGAACACTGAAGCTTTCTTT	CASSPPVRGLGNTEAFF
NA	NA	TRBV6-1	TRBJ1-2	TGTGCCAGCAGACCGGGGCCAGGGCATGGCTACACCTTC	CASRPGPGHGYTF
NA	NA	TRBV5-4	TRBJ1-2	TGTGCCAGCAGCTTCTTATCCGCGACCTATGGCTACACCTTC	CASSFLSATYGYTF
NA	NA	TRBV7-9	TRBJ2-3	TGTGCCAGCAGCTCAGGGATCCGAACCCGGACAGATACGCAGTATTTT	CASSSGIRTRTDTQYF
TRBD1	NA	TRBV10-3	TRBJ2-7	TGTGCCATCAGTGAGTCGTCACAGGGGCAGGAGCAGTACTTC	CAISESSQGQEQYF
TRBD1	NA	TRBV4-1	TRBJ1-5	TGCGCCAGCAGCCCCACAGGGGCCCCAGGGGGGAACAATCAGCCCCAGCATTTT	CASSPTGAPGGNNQPQHF